These 10 T cell receptor beta chains came from one sample sequenced in a study of CD8 T cells in Susac syndrome. An amount of RNA that ranged from roughly 0.45 to 1 ug was reverse transcribed with random hexamers. Each CDR3 protein gets one entry after TCRdb re-called the immunoSEQ multiplex PCR reads with MiXCR. Altogether 200,000 or so distinct CDR3 sequences are present, about 95% being singletons, with the ten largest covering around 0.085%. The sequencing input was CD4+ T cells from PBMCs. All receptors derive from a human donor with multiple sclerosis.

CDR3 DNA: TGTGCCAGCAGCCAATCGGGCAGGGGAGGAGGCTACACCTTC. Translated, it gives CASSQSGRGGGYTF. This chain links TRBV3-1 with TRBJ1-2; a weak D match, TRBD1 (6 bases). CDR1 and CDR2 from the germline V gene are LGHDT and YNNKEL (reference sequence). The CDR3 is 14 residues long. V lost 2 bases and J lost 8, with 15 bases in between.

This clonotype has just one count. The chain combines TRBV11-2 with TRBJ2-2; unclear D gene. Germline V lookup: CDR1 SGHAT, CDR2 FQNNGV. The length of the CDR3 is 12 residues. The V and J ends lost 1 base and 10 bases respectively, with 7 bases between them. The DNA of the CDR3 is TGTGCCAGCAGCTTAGGGCCGACGGAGCTGTTTTTT. This sequence encodes CASSLGPTELFF.

The count of this clonotype is one. The J gene is TRBJ2-1, the V gene TRBV11-3; the match to TRBD2 covers 8 bases. The CDR3 is 15 residues long. From germline, CDR1 is SGHNT and CDR2 YENEEA. V was pared by 2 bases and J by 4 bases, with 4 bases of the junction left unmatched. CDR3 in DNA: TGTGCCAGCAGCTTATCGGGGGGGACATACAATGAGCAGTTCTTC. Amino acids: CASSLSGGTYNEQFF.

On this clonotype: At one of its ends the junction is not consistent with the germline gene, which may arise from a read error. This sequence joins TRBV5-1 and TRBJ2-1; no reliable D call. The germline gives CDR1 SGHRS, CDR2 YFSETQ. This CDR3 has 16 amino acids. The CDR3 DNA reads TGCGCCAGCAGTTTGGGCCACGCTGGACGGGTGGATGAGCAGTTCTTC. This gives the protein CASSLGHAGRVDEQFF.

The chain is built from TRBV19 and TRBJ1-5; the D is unclear. Germline-derived CDR1 and CDR2 are LNHDA and SQIVND (reference sequence). The CDR3 has 15 amino acids. V was trimmed by 3 bases and J by 5 bases, leaving 14 bases between them. CDR3 region: CASSIMAANYQPQHF. The CDR3 region has the DNA TGTGCCAGTAGTATCATGGCAGCTAACTATCAGCCCCAGCATTTT.

V and J are TRBV27 and TRBJ2-1; 7 nucleotides align to TRBD2. Germline V CDR1 and CDR2: MNHEY, SMNVEV (reference sequence). The J segment lost 10 bases and the V segment lost 2 bases, leaving 5 bases of the junction unmatched. The CDR3 covers 13 residues. Here the CDR3 DNA reads TGTGCCAGCAGTTTAAGATTGGGGGGGGAGCAGTTCTTC. The encoded protein is CASSLRLGGEQFF.

This chain uses TRBV27 with TRBJ2-1; D possibly corresponds to TRBD1 (5 bases). V was pared by 5 bases and J by 4 bases, with 18 bases between. CDR1 MNHEY and CDR2 SMNVEV come from the germline V gene (reference sequence). This CDR3 has 16 residues. CDR3 DNA: TGTGCCAGCAGTGCAATTCAGGGAAGTAGGTACAATGAGCAGTTCTTC. Translation gives CASSAIQGSRYNEQFF.

The gene calls are TRBV3-1 and TRBJ2-3; 12 positions agree with TRBD2. Unmatched junction bases numbered 3, after V lost 4 bases and J lost 4 bases. Germline V gene sequence: CDR1 LGHDT, CDR2 YNNKEL (reference sequence). This CDR3 contains 15 residues. The CDR3 reads CASSLPSGGADTQYF. CDR3 coding DNA: TGTGCCAGCAGCCTCCCTAGCGGGGGGGCAGATACGCAGTATTTT.

This rearrangement joins TRBV20-1 to TRBJ2-3, with TRBD2 as a possible D gene (6 bases). Trimming pared 0 bases from V and 6 bases from J, leaving 16 bases between. Germline lookup yields CDR1 DFQATT and CDR2 SNEGSKA (reference sequence). The CDR3 has 15 residues. CDR3 DNA: TGCAGTGCTAGAGAAGGAGGGCAGGGAATGGATACGCAGTATTTT. Protein product: CSAREGGQGMDTQYF.

The chain couples TRBV20-1 to TRBJ1-1; TRBD1 agrees at 9 bases. The germline CDR1 and CDR2 sequences are DFQATT and SNEGSKA (reference sequence). The CDR3 runs 15 residues. Losses at the gene ends were 0 bases for V and 8 bases for J; bases not matched to a gene: 10. The CDR3 reads CSARDPGTGNSEAFF. CDR3 nucleotide sequence: TGCAGTGCTAGAGATCCGGGGACAGGGAACTCAGAAGCTTTCTTT.